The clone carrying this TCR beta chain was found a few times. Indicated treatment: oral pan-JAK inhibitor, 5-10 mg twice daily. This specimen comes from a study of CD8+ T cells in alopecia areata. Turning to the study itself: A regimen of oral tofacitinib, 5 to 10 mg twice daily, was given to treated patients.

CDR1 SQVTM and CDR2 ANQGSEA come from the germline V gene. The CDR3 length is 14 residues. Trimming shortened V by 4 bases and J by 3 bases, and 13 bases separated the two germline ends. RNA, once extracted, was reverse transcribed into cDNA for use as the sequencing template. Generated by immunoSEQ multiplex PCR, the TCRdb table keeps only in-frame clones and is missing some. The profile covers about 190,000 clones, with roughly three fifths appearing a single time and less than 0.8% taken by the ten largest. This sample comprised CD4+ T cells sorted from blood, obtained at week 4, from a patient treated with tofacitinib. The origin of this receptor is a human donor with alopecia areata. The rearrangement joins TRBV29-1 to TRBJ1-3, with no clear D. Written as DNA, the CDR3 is TGCAGCGTTGCCGTAAGGGAAGGTGGAAACACCATATATTTT. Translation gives CSVAVREGGNTIYF.